This T cell receptor beta chain was identified during a study of identical twins. One entry per CDR3 protein results from TCRdb running MiXCR on the 5' RACE reads. Counted here are under 250,000 distinct CDR3 sequences, roughly 12% occurring once; the ten biggest clones make up roughly 4.2%. Looked up from germline, CDR1 is SGHTA and CDR2 is FQGNSA. The V and J ends lost 5 bases and 3 bases respectively, with 11 bases between them. This CDR3 region has 13 residues. These sequences were also reported in another study, on yellow fever vaccine responses in identical twins.

The sequencing sample was made of memory (CD45RO+) T cells sorted from blood. The gene calls are TRBV7-2 and TRBJ2-7; D assignment may be TRBD1 or TRBD2 (5 bases each). This clonotype was sampled from a woman aged 18-29 years in good health. This CDR3 reads CASSTIGGYEQYF. The CDR3 nucleotides read TGTGCCAGCAGCACAATTGGGGGCTACGAGCAGTACTTC.